The sample holds many counts of the clone carrying this T cell receptor beta chain. This record belongs to a study of T cells in Graves' hyperthyroidism and ophthalmopathy. RNA transcripts provided the source from which TCR beta CDR3 regions were amplified. First-round RT-PCR targeting the TCR CDR3 was performed with the HTBI primer set. TCRdb itself ran the multiplex PCR reads through MiXCR, one entry per CDR3 protein. The sample holds 600,000 to 750,000 distinct CDR3 sequences, 17% seen once. Patients were excluded for uncontrolled infection, other autoimmune disease, pregnancy or lactation. Every diagnosis used clinical symptoms, serum thyroxine and TRAb, thyroid ultrasound and orbital computed tomography. Per germline, CDR1 MDHEN and CDR2 SYDVKM. V shed 3 bases and J shed 1 base, with 18 bases lying between them. CDR3 length: 18 residues.

The V call is TRBV28, the J call TRBJ2-2; TRBD2 is a possible D gene (5 bases). This receptor was taken from a man aged 50 to 60 with Graves' hyperthyroidism. Sequenced material: blood. Here the CDR3 DNA reads TGTGCCAGCAGTTTGAATGGAGCGGCGAAACAGAACACCGGGGAGCTGTTTTTT. Translating it yields CASSLNGAAKQNTGELFF. The whole variable domain, filled in from reference TRBV28 and TRBJ2-2, reads DVKVTQSSRYLVKRTGEKVFLECVQDMDHENMFWYRQDPGLGLRLIYFSYDVKMKEKGDIPEGYSVSREKKERFSLILESASTNQTSMYLCASSLNGAAKQNTGELFFGEGSRLTVL.